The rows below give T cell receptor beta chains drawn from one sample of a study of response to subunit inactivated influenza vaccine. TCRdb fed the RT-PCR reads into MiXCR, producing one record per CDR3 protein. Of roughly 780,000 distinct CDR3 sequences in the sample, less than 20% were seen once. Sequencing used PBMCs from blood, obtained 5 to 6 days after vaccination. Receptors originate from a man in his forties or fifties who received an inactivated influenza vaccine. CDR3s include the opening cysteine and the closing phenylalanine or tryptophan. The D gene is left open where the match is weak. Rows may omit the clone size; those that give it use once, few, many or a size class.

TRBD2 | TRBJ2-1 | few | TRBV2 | CASGPPSGVYNEQFF | TGTGCCAGCGGGCCCCCTAGCGGGGTCTACAATGAGCAGTTCTTC
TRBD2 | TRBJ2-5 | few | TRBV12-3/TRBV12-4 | CASSFGGTGRIKETQYF | TGTGCCAGCAGTTTCGGGGGGACTGGACGCATTAAAGAGACCCAGTACTTC
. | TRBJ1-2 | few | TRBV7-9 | CASSLNQVNYGYTF | TGTGCCAGCAGCTTAAATCAGGTTAACTATGGCTACACCTTC
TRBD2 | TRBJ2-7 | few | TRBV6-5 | CASSYAGLAGYEQYF | TGTGCCAGCAGTTACGCGGGACTAGCGGGGTACGAGCAGTACTTC
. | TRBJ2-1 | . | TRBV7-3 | CASSAGVVAGGEQFF | TGTGCCAGCAGCGCGGGCGTGGTGGCGGGTGGTGAGCAGTTCTTC
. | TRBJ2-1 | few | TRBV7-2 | CASSHRQVNEQFF | TGTGCCAGCAGCCATAGACAGGTCAATGAGCAGTTCTTC
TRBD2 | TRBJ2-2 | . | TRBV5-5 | CASSLLAGATGELFF | TGTGCCAGCAGCTTACTAGCGGGAGCCACCGGGGAGCTGTTTTTT
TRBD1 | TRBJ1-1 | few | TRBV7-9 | CASSSRTGGMTEAFF | TGTGCCAGCAGCTCTCGGACAGGGGGTATGACTGAAGCTTTCTTT
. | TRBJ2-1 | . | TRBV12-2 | CASNRGFCNEQFF | TGTGCAAGTAACCGGGGTTTCTGCAATGAGCAGTTCTTC
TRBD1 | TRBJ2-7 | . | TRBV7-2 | CASSPQTGEYEQYF | TGTGCCAGCAGCCCCCAGACAGGGGAGTACGAGCAGTACTTC
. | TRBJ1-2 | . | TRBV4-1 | CASSQDIGTGYTF | TGCGCCAGCAGCCAAGATATAGGGACTGGCTACACCTTC
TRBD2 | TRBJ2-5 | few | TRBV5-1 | CASSTSPGLAGGETQYF | TGCGCCAGCAGCACTTCTCCGGGACTAGCGGGAGGAGAGACCCAGTACTTC
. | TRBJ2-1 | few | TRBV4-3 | CASSQDGWGSGYNEQFF | TGCGCCAGCAGCCAAGATGGGTGGGGTAGCGGCTACAATGAGCAGTTCTTC
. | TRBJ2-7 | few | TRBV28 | CAVERRRAGPPYEQYF | TGTGCCGTGGAGAGACGGAGGGCGGGACCGCCCTACGAGCAGTACTTC
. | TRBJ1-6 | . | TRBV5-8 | CASSLVAYNSPLHF | TGTGCCAGCAGCTTGGTGGCCTATAATTCACCCCTCCACTTT
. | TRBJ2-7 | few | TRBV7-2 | CASSSGLIYEQYF | TGTGCCAGCAGCTCGGGACTGATCTACGAGCAGTACTTC
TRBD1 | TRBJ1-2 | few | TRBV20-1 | CSARDSNVTF | TGCAGTGCTCGGGACAGCAATGTCACCTTC
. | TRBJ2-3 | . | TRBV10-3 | CGIGQGPTDTQYF | TGTGGCATCGGGCAGGGGCCTACAGATACGCAGTATTTT
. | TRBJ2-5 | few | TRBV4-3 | CASSQVGGSETQYF | TGCGCCAGCAGCCAAGTGGGGGGTTCAGAGACCCAGTACTTC
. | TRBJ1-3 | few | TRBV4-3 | CASSQDNDWGLSGNTIYF | TGCGCCAGCAGCCAAGATAACGACTGGGGACTCTCTGGAAACACCATATATTTT
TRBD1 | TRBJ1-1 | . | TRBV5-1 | CASSGNRGRNTEAFF | TGCGCCAGCAGCGGGAACAGGGGTAGGAACACTGAAGCTTTCTTT
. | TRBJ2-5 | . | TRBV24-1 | CATSDRTPSQETQYF | TGTGCCACCAGTGATCGGACACCTTCGCAAGAGACCCAGTACTTC
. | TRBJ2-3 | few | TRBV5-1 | CASSFETLVLTDTQYF | TGCGCCAGCAGCTTCGAGACCCTTGTACTTACAGATACGCAGTATTTT
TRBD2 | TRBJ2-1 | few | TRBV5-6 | CAGQTGGYNEQFF | TGTGCCGGCCAAACGGGGGGTTACAATGAGCAGTTCTTC
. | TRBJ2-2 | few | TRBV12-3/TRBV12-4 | CASSFSPTGPRTGELFF | TGTGCCAGCAGTTTTTCACCGACAGGTCCGAGAACCGGGGAGCTGTTTTTT
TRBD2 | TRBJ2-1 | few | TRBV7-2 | CASSSRTSLSSYNEQFF | TGTGCCAGCAGCTCTAGGACTAGCTTGAGCTCCTACAATGAGCAGTTCTTC
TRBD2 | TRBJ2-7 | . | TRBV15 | CATSREAGVTYEQYF | TGTGCCACCAGCAGAGAAGCGGGAGTCACCTACGAGCAGTACTTC